This T cell receptor (beta chain) is from a study of blood T cell dynamics during melanoma immunotherapy. Method: immunoSEQ multiplex PCR; TCRdb's copy keeps in-frame clones and lacks some. This sample yields 15,000 to 20,000 clones, of which about 94% are seen a single time; over 0.2% belongs to the top ten. The time point denotes: week 3, after first cycle of checkpoint inhibitor. The junction had 6 bases not matched to a gene; V was cut back by 2 bases and J by 4 bases. There are 15 residues in the CDR3. Per the germline V gene, CDR1 is SGHVS and CDR2 is FQNEAQ. V is TRBV7-8 and J is TRBJ2-7; 9 bases are a match to TRBD1. The source of this sequence is a human donor with melanoma. The starting material was effector memory CD8+ T cells from blood, obtained from a patient treated with checkpoint blockade. CDR3 coding DNA: TGTGCCAGCAGCTTAAGGGGGGACAGGGCTTACGAGCAGTACTTC. This codes for CASSLRGDRAYEQYF.